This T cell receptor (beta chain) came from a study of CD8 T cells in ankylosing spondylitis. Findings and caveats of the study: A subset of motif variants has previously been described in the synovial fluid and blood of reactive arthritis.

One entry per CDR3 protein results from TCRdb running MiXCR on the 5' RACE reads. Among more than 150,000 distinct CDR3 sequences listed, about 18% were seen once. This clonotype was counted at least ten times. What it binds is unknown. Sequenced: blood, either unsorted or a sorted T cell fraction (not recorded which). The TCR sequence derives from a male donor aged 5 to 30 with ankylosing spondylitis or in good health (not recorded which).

The CDR3 DNA follows: TGTGCCACCAGCCCTGGGGGGAATCTCTACGAGCAGTACTTC. The encoded protein is CATSPGGNLYEQYF. The chain has TRBV15 and TRBJ2-7; the D gene is possibly TRBD2 (6 bases). The CDR3 sequence is 14 residues long. Germline lookup yields CDR1 LNHNV and CDR2 YYDKDF (reference sequence). Deletions cut 5 bases from V and 3 bases from J, with 14 bases between.